This T cell receptor (beta chain) was recorded in a study of CD8 T cells in ankylosing spondylitis. General study results and limits: Ankylosing spondylitis blood seemed to carry a telltale TCR beta motif made of under ten highly homologous variants.

This CDR3 spans 17 amino acids. The germline V gene encodes CDR1 MNHEY and CDR2 SVGAGI. The V end was cut by 4 bases, the J end by 2 bases, with 20 bases between. This clonotype was counted between two and nine times. The antigen is not known. TCRdb itself ran the 5' RACE reads through MiXCR, one entry per CDR3 protein. The data contain 700,000 to 1,000,000 distinct CDR3 sequences, 10% to 15% of them singletons. Sequenced: blood, either unsorted or a sorted T cell fraction (not recorded which). This TCR was sampled from a male donor with ankylosing spondylitis. The V and J genes are TRBV6-5 and TRBJ1-1; D is ambiguous. The CDR3 DNA is TGTGCCAGCAGTTGGACCGGGCCTGGAAAGGCTAACACTGAAGCTTTCTTT. As protein: CASSWTGPGKANTEAFF.